This record looks at one T cell receptor beta chain sequence and its context. The data are from a study of Ad26.COV2.S vaccination and SARS-CoV-2 variants. Study in general: Each vaccinee took Ad26.COV2.S intramuscularly, once or twice 56 days apart.

CDR1 is ENHRY and CDR2 is SYGVKD in the germline V gene. V lost 7 bases and J 0 bases, leaving 5 bases between the germline ends. CDR3 length: 12 residues. Clones were sequenced by immunoSEQ multiplex PCR, and TCRdb holds only the in-frame ones, with some missing. The data contain about 680,000 clones, about 90% of them singletons. Treatment of the sample: 15 to 20 received Ad26.COV2.S at low or high dose, single or two shots; roughly five received placebo; per-sample allocation not given. The samples date from day 63 after the first vaccine or placebo injection. This clonotype was sampled from a person between 18 and 65 years old who received the Ad26.COV2.S COVID-19 vaccine or a placebo. The specimen was peripheral blood, collected in a trial of Ad26.COV2.S vaccine versus placebo. This chain joins TRBV10-3 and TRBJ2-3; D unclear. The CDR3, as DNA: TGTGCCATCACTGACAGCACAGATACGCAGTATTTT. Amino acid sequence: CAITDSTDTQYF.